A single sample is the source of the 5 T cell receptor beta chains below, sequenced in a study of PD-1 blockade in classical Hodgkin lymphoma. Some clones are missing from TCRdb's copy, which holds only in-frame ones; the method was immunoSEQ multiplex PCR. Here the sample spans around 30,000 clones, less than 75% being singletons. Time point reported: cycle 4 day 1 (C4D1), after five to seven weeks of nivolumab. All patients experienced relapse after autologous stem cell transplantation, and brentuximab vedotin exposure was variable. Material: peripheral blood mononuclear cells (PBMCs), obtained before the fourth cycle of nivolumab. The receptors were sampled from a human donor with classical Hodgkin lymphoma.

DNA for the CDR3: TGTGCCAGCAGCTTACAGGGGCACACTGAAGCTTTCTTT. This codes for CASSLQGHTEAFF. The V call is TRBV7-2, the J call TRBJ1-1, with a tentative D call TRBD1 (6 bases). Per the germline V gene, CDR1 is SGHTA and CDR2 is FQGNSA. The CDR3 extends over 13 amino acids. Trimming cost V 2 bases and J 3 bases, with 7 bases left between them.

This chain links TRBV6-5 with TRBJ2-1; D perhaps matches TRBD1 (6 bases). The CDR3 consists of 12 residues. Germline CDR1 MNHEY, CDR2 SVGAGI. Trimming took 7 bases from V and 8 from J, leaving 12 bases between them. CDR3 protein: CASNRVGHEQFF. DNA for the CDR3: TGTGCCAGCAACAGGGTAGGGCATGAGCAGTTCTTC.

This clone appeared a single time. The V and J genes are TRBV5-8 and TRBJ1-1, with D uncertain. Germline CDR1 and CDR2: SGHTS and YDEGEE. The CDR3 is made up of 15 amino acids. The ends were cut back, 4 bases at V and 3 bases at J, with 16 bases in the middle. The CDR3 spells CASSSGPSGDTEAFF. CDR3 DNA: TGTGCCAGCAGCAGCGGGCCCTCGGGCGACACTGAAGCTTTCTTT. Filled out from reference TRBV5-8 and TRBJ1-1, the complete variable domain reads EAGVTQSPTHLIKTRGQQATLRCSPISGHTSVYWYQQALGLGLQFLLWYDEGEERNRGNFPPRFSGRQFPNYSSELNVNALELEDSALYLCASSSGPSGDTEAFFGQGTRLTVV.

Here the CDR3 DNA reads TGTGCCCACGGGGAGGTGATCGGGGCCAACGTCCTGACTTTC. Translated, it gives CAHGEVIGANVLTF. The rearrangement links TRBV6-6 to TRBJ2-6; D is possibly TRBD2 (6 bases). Trimming removed 11 bases at V and 4 bases at J, with 15 bases between. This CDR3 region has 14 residues. Germline V gene sequence: CDR1 MNHNY, CDR2 SVGAGI (reference sequence).

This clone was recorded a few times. The CDR3 nucleotides are TGTGCCAGCAGCTTAGCGAGGGGAGGAGTAAATGGCTACACCTTC. Translating it yields CASSLARGGVNGYTF. V gene TRBV7-6 combines with J gene TRBJ1-2; D might be TRBD1 (5 bases). Germline CDR1 SGHVS, CDR2 FNYEAQ. The CDR3 consists of 15 residues. V dropped 0 bases and J dropped 6 bases, with 14 bases sitting between them.